This T cell receptor (beta chain) was retrieved from a study of early T cells in non-severe SARS-CoV-2 infection. Study overall: Bulk RNA from unsorted whole blood was sequenced; chains were unpaired.

Findings and limits, study-wide: Clonotype matching in VDJdb favored anti-spike CD8 responses and did not capture private and CD4 specificities.

Individual cDNA molecules received unique molecular identifiers. TCRdb called the 5' RACE reads again in MiXCR, with one record for every CDR3 protein. Among roughly 92,000 distinct CDR3 sequences listed, roughly 12% were seen once. A word on this clonotype: Its cognate antigen is unknown.

The V gene's germline CDR1 is SGHAT and CDR2 FQNNGV. Trimming left V 2 bases short and J 8 bases short, with 16 bases between. The CDR3 length is 15 residues. V is TRBV11-2 and J is TRBJ2-1, with D tentatively TRBD2 (7 bases). This clonotype originated in an adult who was a healthcare worker with PCR-confirmed SARS-CoV-2 infection or an uninfected control (not recorded which). Sequenced material: whole blood, taken at baseline. The CDR3 region is CASSLLEGGPYEQFF. The CDR3 nucleotides are TGTGCCAGCAGCTTACTGGAGGGGGGGCCGTATGAGCAGTTCTTC.